The text below deals with one T cell receptor beta chain. The library protocol tagged individual cDNA molecules with unique molecular identifiers. TCRdb redid the calling of the 5' RACE reads with MiXCR, one entry per CDR3 protein. This table has 70,000 to 80,000 distinct CDR3 sequences, approximately 13% appearing once. These data are taken from a study of early T cells in non-severe SARS-CoV-2 infection. As for the study in general: Sequencing of unsorted whole blood was done on bulk RNA, leaving chains unpaired.

The CDR3 consists of 16 residues. The ends were cut back, 6 bases at V and 0 bases at J, with 20 bases in the middle. Germline assignment: CDR1 DFQATT and CDR2 SNEGSKA (reference sequence). The V and J genes are TRBV20-1 and TRBJ1-2, with D possibly being TRBD1 (6 bases). The source was whole blood, collected at baseline. This clonotype was sampled from an adult who was a healthcare worker with PCR-confirmed SARS-CoV-2 infection or an uninfected control (not recorded which). This CDR3 is CSATDLFDRTNYGYTF. The CDR3 DNA sequence: TGCAGTGCCACAGACCTCTTCGACAGGACTAACTATGGCTACACCTTC.